Below, 32 T cell receptor beta chains from the same sample are listed, as sequenced in a study of shared clonotypes between healthy human individuals. Clones were sequenced by immunoSEQ multiplex PCR, and TCRdb holds only the in-frame ones, with some missing. Found here are approximately 100,000 clones, about two thirds of them singletons; the top ten hold roughly 40%. The sample was memory CD8+ T cells sorted from blood. Subset given: CD45RO+ cells pooled with CCR7-negative TemRA cells. These receptor sequences come from a man aged 30-40 years in good health.

The genes are TRBV18 and TRBJ2-2; no firm D call. Germline V lookup: CDR1 KGHSH, CDR2 LQKENI. The CDR3 consists of 12 residues. V gave up 1 base and J gave up 6 bases, with 3 bases separating them. In nucleotides, the CDR3 is TGTGCCAGCTCACCACTCGCCGGGGAGCTGTTTTTT. It translates to CASSPLAGELFF.

This clone occurred once. A much larger clone lies one base from this, so it may be a read error. The V gene is TRBV6-1, the J gene TRBJ2-7; no clear D gene. The V gene's germline CDR1 is MNHNS and CDR2 SASEGT. The CDR3 extends over 11 amino acids. V dropped 1 base and J dropped 8 bases, with 6 bases sitting between them. DNA for the CDR3: TGTGCCAGCAGTGAAGTATACAAGCAGTACTTC. Its translation: CASSEVYKQYF.

The chain combines TRBV6-1 with TRBJ1-5; TRBD1 matches at 7 bases. Germline V gives CDR1 MNHNS, CDR2 SASEGT. With 2 bases clipped from V and 5 bases from J, the junction kept 6 bases outside the gene matches. This CDR3 region has 15 residues. CDR3 region: CASSERDRVDQPQHF. CDR3 bases: TGTGCCAGCAGTGAAAGAGACAGGGTAGATCAGCCCCAGCATTTT.

J is TRBJ1-2 and V is TRBV25-1; D gene uncertain. The V gene's germline CDR1 is MGHDK and CDR2 SYGVNS. The ends were cut back, 2 bases at V and 8 bases at J, with 18 bases in the middle. This CDR3 region has 15 residues. In DNA form, the CDR3 reads TGTGCCAGCAGTGAAACGAAATCGGGGTCAAACGGCTACACCTTC. Translating gives CASSETKSGSNGYTF.

This clone was found a few times. The rearrangement joins TRBV30 to TRBJ2-1, with 10 bases matching TRBD2. Trimming took 5 bases from V and 8 from J; bases not matched to a gene: 18. Germline CDR1 and CDR2: GTSNPN and SVGIG (reference sequence). The CDR3 spans 17 residues. The CDR3 DNA reads TGTGCCTGGGGTTCGGCGATTCTAGCGGGAGTGGTGTATGAGCAGTTCTTC. It yields the protein CAWGSAILAGVVYEQFF.

The rearrangement links TRBV5-5 to TRBJ2-7, with a possible D match to TRBD2 (5 bases). V dropped 2 bases and J dropped 7 bases, with 16 bases sitting between them. CDR1 is SGHKS, CDR2 YYEKEE, per germline (reference sequence). The CDR3 runs to 14 residues. CDR3 DNA: TGTGCCAGCAGCTTCTCCGTATCCTCGGGGGAGCAGTACTTC. Translated, it gives CASSFSVSSGEQYF.

The V and J genes are TRBV5-5 and TRBJ2-1; unclear D gene. This CDR3 is built from 13 residues. Germline-derived CDR1 and CDR2 are SGHKS and YYEKEE (reference sequence). V was trimmed by 3 bases and J by 7 bases, leaving 11 bases between them. For the CDR3, the DNA is TGTGCCAGCAGCTCCTCGGACCAAAATGAGCAGTTCTTC. Its protein is CASSSSDQNEQFF.

The chain carries TRBV29-1 and TRBJ2-1; TRBD2 matches at 7 bases. Losses at the gene ends were 8 bases for V and 7 bases for J; bases not matched to a gene: 8. Germline CDR1 SQVTM, CDR2 ANQGSEA. This CDR3 contains 12 residues. For the CDR3, the DNA is TGCAGCTCCTTTATGCGGGAGAATGAGCAGTTCTTC. It encodes CSSFMRENEQFF.

The chain couples TRBV4-3 to TRBJ2-5, with TRBD1 identical over 7 bases. Germline values: CDR1 LGHNA, CDR2 YSLEER. The CDR3 totals 18 residues. The V gene end was trimmed by 3 bases and the J gene end by 4 bases; junction bases not matched to a gene: 17. As DNA, the CDR3 is TGCGCCAGCAGCCAGCCTCTAGAGGGGGCACGACGGGGAGAGACCCAGTACTTC. Protein sequence: CASSQPLEGARRGETQYF.

Many counts were recorded for this clone. This sequence joins TRBV7-9 and TRBJ2-1, with D perhaps matching TRBD2 (6 bases). The CDR3 contains 15 residues. Germline-derived CDR1 and CDR2 are SEHNR and FQNEAQ (reference sequence). V lost 3 bases to trimming and J lost 0 bases, with 9 bases between them. In nucleotides, the CDR3 is TGTGCCAGCAGCTTCACGGGACTCTCCTACAATGAGCAGTTCTTC. Its translation: CASSFTGLSYNEQFF.

The gene calls are TRBV27 and TRBJ2-1; 8 bases align to TRBD1. Unmatched junction bases numbered 5, after V lost 4 bases and J lost 0 bases. The CDR3 has 16 residues. The germline gives CDR1 MNHEY, CDR2 SMNVEV (reference sequence). CDR3 region: CASSSRTGSSYNEQFF. The CDR3, as DNA: TGTGCCAGCAGTTCTCGGACAGGGAGCTCCTACAATGAGCAGTTCTTC.

The table lists this clone with a few counts. This sequence joins TRBV11-1 and TRBJ2-7; no clear D gene. There are 13 residues in the CDR3. Germline CDR1 and CDR2: SGHAT and FQDESV (reference sequence). V was pared by 1 base and J by 6 bases, with 10 bases between. The CDR3 region has the DNA TGTGCCAGCAGCTTAGTTGGATTAAGCGAGCAGTACTTC. It is translated as CASSLVGLSEQYF.

The chain uses TRBV4-3 and TRBJ2-2; maybe TRBD1 (6 bases). The CDR3 sequence is 19 residues long. The germline V gene has CDR1 LGHNA and CDR2 YSLEER. V dropped 1 base and J dropped 1 base, with 19 bases sitting between them. The CDR3: CASSQAHPPVQGNTGELFF. The CDR3 nucleotides are TGCGCCAGCAGCCAAGCTCACCCCCCCGTACAGGGGAACACCGGGGAGCTGTTTTTT.

This chain joins TRBV5-1 and TRBJ2-1; D could derive from TRBD1 or TRBD2 (6 bases each). The CDR3 has 16 residues. V gave up 4 bases and J gave up 3 bases, with 17 bases separating them. Per the germline V gene, CDR1 is SGHRS and CDR2 is YFSETQ. The CDR3 loop is CASSPVRGVYYNEQFF. The CDR3, as DNA: TGCGCCAGCAGCCCGGTTAGGGGGGTTTACTACAATGAGCAGTTCTTC.

This clone was detected only a few times. This chain links TRBV7-2 with TRBJ2-7; D possibly matches TRBD1 or TRBD2 (5 bases each). With 5 bases removed from V and 3 bases from J, the gap between germline ends came to 11 bases. The CDR3 has 13 amino acids. Germline CDR1 reads SGHTA; CDR2 reads FQGNSA. The CDR3 DNA reads TGTGCCAGCAGCACGGGGCCACTCTACGAGCAGTACTTC. This sequence encodes CASSTGPLYEQYF.

V and J are TRBV29-1 and TRBJ1-1; D gene unclear. The CDR3 spans 10 residues. The germline V gene has CDR1 SQVTM and CDR2 ANQGSEA. V gave up 6 bases and J gave up 1 base, with 3 bases separating them. CDR3 sequence: CSVGNTEAFF. CDR3 DNA sequence: TGCAGCGTAGGGAACACTGAAGCTTTCTTT. The full variable domain, with the rest looked up from reference TRBV29-1 and TRBJ1-1, is SAVISQKPSRDICQRGTSLTIQCQVDSQVTMMFWYRQQPGQSLTLIATANQGSEATYESGFVIDKFPISRPNLTFSTLTVSNMSPEDSSIYLCSVGNTEAFFGQGTRLTVV.

This clone was detected only once. CDR3 nucleotides: TGTGCCAGCAGTCTGACTAGCGACTCCTACGAGCAGTACTTC. Translating it yields CASSLTSDSYEQYF. V usage is TRBV6-5 and J usage is TRBJ2-7; 8 bases line up with TRBD2. V shed 5 bases and J 0 bases; nucleotides not matched to a gene: 3. The germline V gene has CDR1 MNHEY and CDR2 SVGAGI. The CDR3 loop spans 14 amino acids.

The chain recombines TRBV6-4 with TRBJ2-3; TRBD2 matches at 7 bases. J was trimmed by 0 bases and V by 2 bases; bases with no gene match: 2. CDR1 is MRHNA and CDR2 is SNTAGT in the germline V gene. There are 15 residues in the CDR3. DNA for the CDR3: TGTGCCAGCAGTGACGGCGGGGGAAGCACAGATACGCAGTATTTT. Protein product: CASSDGGGSTDTQYF.

This clone was detected only once. The chain couples TRBV9 to TRBJ1-2; TRBD1 is a possible D gene (6 bases). V lost 0 bases and J 0 bases, leaving 15 bases between the germline ends. The CDR3 totals 17 residues. The V gene's germline CDR1 is SGDLS and CDR2 YYNGEE. DNA for the CDR3: TGTGCCAGCAGCGTAGAACAGGGAGGCCCCCCTAACTATGGCTACACCTTC. It translates to CASSVEQGGPPNYGYTF.

The CDR3 coding sequence is TGTGCCAGCAGCCCAAGGGACAGTCAATACGAGCAGTACTTC. Its protein product is CASSPRDSQYEQYF. The chain combines TRBV9 with TRBJ2-7; the match to TRBD1 covers 7 bases. V lost 4 bases and J lost 4; bases outside the gene matches: 8. The CDR3 sequence is 14 residues long. Per the germline V gene, CDR1 is SGDLS and CDR2 is YYNGEE.

A few counts support this clone. Other DNA sequences in the sample encode the same CDR3. The rearrangement uses TRBV11-1 and TRBJ2-7; D may correspond to TRBD1 or TRBD2 (7 bases each). Germline CDR1 is SGHAT and CDR2 is FQDESV (reference sequence). The V and J ends lost 5 bases and 0 bases respectively, with 14 bases between them. This CDR3 spans 15 amino acids. CDR3 bases: TGTGCCAGCAGCCTGGGAGGGGACAGCTCCTACGAGCAGTACTTC. Translating it yields CASSLGGDSSYEQYF.

The rearrangement joins TRBV11-3 to TRBJ2-7, with 10 bases lining up with TRBD1. The CDR3 extends over 13 amino acids. Germline CDR1 is SGHNT and CDR2 is YENEEA. Unmatched junction bases numbered 3, after V lost 5 bases and J lost 5 bases. This CDR3 reads CASSLGQGDEQYF. Written as DNA, the CDR3 is TGTGCCAGCAGCCTTGGACAGGGGGACGAGCAGTACTTC. Full variable domain (remainder filled in from reference TRBV11-3 and TRBJ2-7): EAGVVQSPRYKIIEKKQPVAFWCNPISGHNTLYWYLQNLGQGPELLIRYENEEAVDDSQLPKDRFSAERLKGVDSTLKIQPAELGDSAVYLCASSLGQGDEQYFGPGTRLTVT.

This chain connects TRBV27 to TRBJ2-3; D not resolved. Germline V lookup: CDR1 MNHEY, CDR2 SMNVEV (reference sequence). The V end was cut by 0 bases, the J end by 4 bases, with 8 bases between. CDR3 length: 14 amino acids. CDR3 sequence reads: CASSLSDSSDTQYF. CDR3 sequence (DNA): TGTGCCAGCAGTTTATCAGACTCTTCAGATACGCAGTATTTT.

The rearrangement uses TRBV15 and TRBJ2-3, with 7 bases lining up with TRBD2. J lost 7 bases, V lost 3 bases, and 4 bases had no gene match. Germline V lookup: CDR1 LNHNV, CDR2 YYDKDF (reference sequence). This CDR3 has 13 residues. CDR3 amino acids: CATSSSSGYTQYF. The DNA for the CDR3 is TGTGCCACCAGCAGTTCTAGCGGCTATACGCAGTATTTT.

The chain joins TRBV7-6 to TRBJ2-7; 7 nucleotides match TRBD2. Germline trimming cut 8 bases from V and 7 bases from J; bases unmatched to any gene: 11. Germline V lookup: CDR1 SGHVS, CDR2 FNYEAQ. This CDR3 is built from 13 residues. The CDR3 coding sequence is TGTGCCAGCTCCATGAGGGGAGGGTGGGAGCAGTACTTC. Translated, it gives CASSMRGGWEQYF.

This clone was seen a few times. The chain recombines TRBV5-6 with TRBJ2-7; D ambiguous. CDR3 length: 13 amino acids. The V gene lost 1 base and the J gene lost 1 base, with 6 bases spanning the gap. Germline assignment: CDR1 SGHDT and CDR2 YYEEEE. The DNA of the CDR3 is TGTGCCAGCAGCTTGACAAGTTCCTACGAGCAGTACTTC. Amino acids: CASSLTSSYEQYF.

V gene TRBV25-1 combines with J gene TRBJ2-1; TRBD2 aligns across 10 bases. Germline CDR1 reads MGHDK; CDR2 reads SYGVNS. V lost 3 bases and J lost 4; bases outside the gene matches: 3. The CDR3 is 15 residues long. The DNA of the CDR3 is TGTGCCAGCAGTGAGCTAGCGGGAGATTACAATGAGCAGTTCTTC. Protein: CASSELAGDYNEQFF.

V is TRBV21-1 and J is TRBJ2-2. TRBV21-1 is a known pseudogene. CDR3 length equals 15 residues. CDR3 residues: CASSKAGAHTGELFF. In nucleotides, the CDR3 is TGTGCCAGCAGCAAAGCCGGGGCGCACACCGGGGAGCTGTTTTTT.

The chain combines TRBV7-9 with TRBJ2-1; 12 bases align to TRBD2. Losses at the gene ends were 7 bases for V and 6 bases for J; bases not matched to a gene: 7. Germline CDR1 SEHNR, CDR2 FQNEAQ (reference sequence). CDR3 length: 15 residues. The CDR3 DNA follows: TGTGCCAGCAAACCTAGCGGGAGGGCCAGCAATGAGCAGTTCTTC. Its translation: CASKPSGRASNEQFF.

This clone has a handful of counts. This sequence joins TRBV10-1 and TRBJ1-1, with D possibly being TRBD1 (6 bases). This CDR3 is built from 12 residues. Looked up from germline, CDR1 is WNHNN and CDR2 is SYGVQD (reference sequence). V gave up 3 bases and J gave up 5 bases, with 7 bases separating them. The CDR3 DNA reads TGCGCCAGCAGTGACGACAGGACTGAAGCTTTCTTT. Its protein is CASSDDRTEAFF.

This clone was seen once. This chain connects TRBV7-2 to TRBJ2-7, with 9 nucleotides matching TRBD2. Germline V gene sequence: CDR1 SGHTA, CDR2 FQGNSA. The CDR3 covers 14 residues. Germline trimming cut 3 bases from V and 4 bases from J; bases unmatched to any gene: 4. The CDR3: CASSLGGRGYEQYF. The DNA of the CDR3 is TGTGCCAGCAGCTTGGGCGGGAGGGGATACGAGCAGTACTTC.

In this sample, this clone turned up a few times. V is TRBV28 and J is TRBJ2-6; the match to TRBD1 covers 7 bases. The V and J ends lost 6 bases and 1 base, in that order; junction bases with no gene match: 6. Germline lookup yields CDR1 MDHEN and CDR2 SYDVKM. This CDR3 comprises 16 residues. This chain's CDR3 is CASSPGQLSGANVLTF. CDR3 DNA sequence: TGTGCCAGCAGCCCGGGACAGTTATCTGGGGCCAACGTCCTGACTTTC.